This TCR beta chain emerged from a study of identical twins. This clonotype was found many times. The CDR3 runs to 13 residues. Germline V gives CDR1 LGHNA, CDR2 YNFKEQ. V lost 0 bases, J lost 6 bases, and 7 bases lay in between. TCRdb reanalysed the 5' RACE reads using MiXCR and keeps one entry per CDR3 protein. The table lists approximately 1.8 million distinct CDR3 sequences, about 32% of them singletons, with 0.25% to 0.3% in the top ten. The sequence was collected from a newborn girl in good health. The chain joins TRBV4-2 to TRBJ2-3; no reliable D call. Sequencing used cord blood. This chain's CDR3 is CASSQEGVDTQYF. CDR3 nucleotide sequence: TGTGCCAGCAGCCAAGAAGGTGTGGATACGCAGTATTTT.